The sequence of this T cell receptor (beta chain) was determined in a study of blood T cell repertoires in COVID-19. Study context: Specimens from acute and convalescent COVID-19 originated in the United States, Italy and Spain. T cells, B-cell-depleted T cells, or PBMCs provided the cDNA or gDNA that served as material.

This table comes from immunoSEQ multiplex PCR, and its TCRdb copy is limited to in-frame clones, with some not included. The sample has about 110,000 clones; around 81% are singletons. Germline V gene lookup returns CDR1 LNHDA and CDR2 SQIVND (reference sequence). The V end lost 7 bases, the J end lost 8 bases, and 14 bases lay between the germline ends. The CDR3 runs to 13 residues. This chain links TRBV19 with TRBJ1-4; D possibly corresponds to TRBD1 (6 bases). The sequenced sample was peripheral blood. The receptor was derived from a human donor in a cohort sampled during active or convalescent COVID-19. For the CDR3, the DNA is TGTGCCAGTACAACAGGGCCGGGGGAAAAACTGTTTTTT. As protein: CASTTGPGEKLFF.